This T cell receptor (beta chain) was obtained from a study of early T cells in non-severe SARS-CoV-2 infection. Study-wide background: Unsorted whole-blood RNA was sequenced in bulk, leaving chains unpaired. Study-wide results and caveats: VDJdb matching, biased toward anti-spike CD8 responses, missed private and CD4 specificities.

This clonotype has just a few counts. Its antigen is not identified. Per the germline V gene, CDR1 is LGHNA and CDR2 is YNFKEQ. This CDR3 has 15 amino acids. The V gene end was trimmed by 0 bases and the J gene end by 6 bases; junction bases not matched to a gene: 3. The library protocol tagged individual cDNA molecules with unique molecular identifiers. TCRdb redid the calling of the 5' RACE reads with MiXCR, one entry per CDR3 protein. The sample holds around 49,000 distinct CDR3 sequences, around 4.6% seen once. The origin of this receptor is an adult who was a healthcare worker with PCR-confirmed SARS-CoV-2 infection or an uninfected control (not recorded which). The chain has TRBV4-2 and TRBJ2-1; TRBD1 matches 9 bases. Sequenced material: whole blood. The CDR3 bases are TGTGCCAGCAGCCAAGACGAGACAGGGGGCAATGAGCAGTTCTTC. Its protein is CASSQDETGGNEQFF.